The rows below give T cell receptor beta chains drawn from one sample of a study of CD8 T cells in ankylosing spondylitis. TCRdb itself ran the 5' RACE reads through MiXCR, one entry per CDR3 protein. The sample holds roughly 97,000 distinct CDR3 sequences, about 8.3% seen once. Sequenced input: blood, either unsorted or a sorted T cell fraction (not recorded which). These receptors were taken from a male donor with ankylosing spondylitis or in good health (not recorded which). CDR3s include the opening cysteine and the closing phenylalanine or tryptophan. Each record gives: CDR3 DNA, CDR3 protein, V gene, clone size, CDR3 length, J gene, D gene. A D gene is named only where the DNA matches it firmly. Clone size is not always given. Where it is, it says once, few, many or a class for expanded clones.

CDR3nt: TGCAGCGCCTCGCGCGGCTCCTACGAGCAGTACTTC
CDR3aa: CSASRGSYEQYF
v_gene: TRBV29-1
abundance: many
len: 12
j_gene: TRBJ2-7
d_gene: .

CDR3nt: TGTGCCAGCAGCGGAGGGACACCCGACCCCTACGAGCAGTACTTC
CDR3aa: CASSGGTPDPYEQYF
v_gene: TRBV2
abundance: many
len: 15
j_gene: TRBJ2-7
d_gene: .

CDR3nt: TGTGCCAGCAGCTTGGTAAAGCCCGTCGGATACGAGCAGTACTTC
CDR3aa: CASSLVKPVGYEQYF
v_gene: TRBV5-5
abundance: many
len: 15
j_gene: TRBJ2-7
d_gene: .

CDR3nt: TGTGCCAGCACGGGACAGCGCACAGATACGCAGTATTTT
CDR3aa: CASTGQRTDTQYF
v_gene: TRBV7-9
abundance: few
len: 13
j_gene: TRBJ2-3
d_gene: TRBD1

CDR3nt: TGTGCCAGCAGCTTCAGATTTCCCGGGACAGGGTTCTTCTTT
CDR3aa: CASSFRFPGTGFFF
v_gene: TRBV3-1
abundance: many
len: 14
j_gene: TRBJ1-1
d_gene: TRBD1

CDR3nt: TGTGCCATCAGAGCAGGGGGCGCGGACACTGAAGCTTTCTTT
CDR3aa: CAIRAGGADTEAFF
v_gene: TRBV10-3
abundance: many
len: 14
j_gene: TRBJ1-1
d_gene: TRBD1

CDR3nt: TGTGCCAGCAGCTCCATTAGCAGGGGACAGGCCCTTAATGAGCAGTTCTTC
CDR3aa: CASSSISRGQALNEQFF
v_gene: TRBV7-8
abundance: .
len: 17
j_gene: TRBJ2-1
d_gene: TRBD1

CDR3nt: TGCAGTGCTACTTCGGGGGGCCTTAGCACAGATACGCAGTATTTT
CDR3aa: CSATSGGLSTDTQYF
v_gene: TRBV20-1
abundance: .
len: 15
j_gene: TRBJ2-3
d_gene: .

CDR3nt: TGTGCCAGCAGCTTATCAGGGGGCGGTACCGGGGAGCTGTTTTTT
CDR3aa: CASSLSGGGTGELFF
v_gene: TRBV7-3
abundance: many
len: 15
j_gene: TRBJ2-2
d_gene: TRBD1

CDR3nt: TGTGCCAGCAGTTTCCCCAGGGGGGGCGCGGAGACCCAGTACTTC
CDR3aa: CASSFPRGGAETQYF
v_gene: TRBV7-6
abundance: .
len: 15
j_gene: TRBJ2-5
d_gene: .

CDR3nt: TGTGCCAGCAGTGAAACTAGCGGGATCTACGAGCAGTACTTC
CDR3aa: CASSETSGIYEQYF
v_gene: TRBV2
abundance: many
len: 14
j_gene: TRBJ2-7
d_gene: TRBD2

CDR3nt: TGCAGTGCTAGACAGGGGCCGAGCACTGAAGCTTTCTTT
CDR3aa: CSARQGPSTEAFF
v_gene: TRBV20-1
abundance: few
len: 13
j_gene: TRBJ1-1
d_gene: .

CDR3nt: TGTGCCAGCAGTTTCCTCCTAGCCGGAGCGCCAGAGACCCAGTACTTC
CDR3aa: CASSFLLAGAPETQYF
v_gene: TRBV13
abundance: many
len: 16
j_gene: TRBJ2-5
d_gene: .

CDR3nt: TGCAGCGTCAATGGTCTTTTAAACACTGAAGCTTTCTTT
CDR3aa: CSVNGLLNTEAFF
v_gene: TRBV29-1
abundance: many
len: 13
j_gene: TRBJ1-1
d_gene: .

CDR3nt: TGCGCCAGCAGCCAAGATACCGGCCTCCAGCAGTTCTTC
CDR3aa: CASSQDTGLQQFF
v_gene: TRBV4-3
abundance: many
len: 13
j_gene: TRBJ2-1
d_gene: .

CDR3nt: TGTGCCAGCAGCGCCCTTTACCAAGAGACCCAGTACTTC
CDR3aa: CASSALYQETQYF
v_gene: TRBV7-2
abundance: many
len: 13
j_gene: TRBJ2-5
d_gene: .

CDR3nt: TGTGCCTGGAGTATGAGGACAGGGGCGTTCTTC
CDR3aa: CAWSMRTGAFF
v_gene: TRBV30
abundance: .
len: 11
j_gene: TRBJ2-1
d_gene: TRBD1

CDR3nt: TGTGCCTGGAGTGTATTAGAGAAAGCGGGAGATGATGAGCAGTTCTTC
CDR3aa: CAWSVLEKAGDDEQFF
v_gene: TRBV30
abundance: .
len: 16
j_gene: TRBJ2-1
d_gene: TRBD2

CDR3nt: TGCAGTGCAACTCCAGGGGTCACCGGGGAGCTGTTTTTT
CDR3aa: CSATPGVTGELFF
v_gene: TRBV20-1
abundance: many
len: 13
j_gene: TRBJ2-2
d_gene: .

CDR3nt: TGTGCCAGCATTCCTCCTAAGGCGGGGCTTTTCTACGAGCAGTACTTC
CDR3aa: CASIPPKAGLFYEQYF
v_gene: TRBV2
abundance: many
len: 16
j_gene: TRBJ2-7
d_gene: .

CDR3nt: TGTGCCAGCAGCTTTCGGAGACAGGGCAATGAGCAGTTCTTC
CDR3aa: CASSFRRQGNEQFF
v_gene: TRBV7-9
abundance: many
len: 14
j_gene: TRBJ2-1
d_gene: TRBD1

CDR3nt: TGTGCCAGCAGCTTCCGACAGCGGGGGAGCTCGGATACGCAGTATTTT
CDR3aa: CASSFRQRGSSDTQYF
v_gene: TRBV7-2
abundance: few
len: 16
j_gene: TRBJ2-3
d_gene: TRBD2

CDR3nt: TGCGCCAGTCATTCGACTAGCGGCTCCTACGAGCAGTACTTC
CDR3aa: CASHSTSGSYEQYF
v_gene: TRBV5-1
abundance: many
len: 14
j_gene: TRBJ2-7
d_gene: TRBD2

CDR3nt: TGTGCCACCCTGGGACAGGAGGACACCGGGGAGCTGTTTTTT
CDR3aa: CATLGQEDTGELFF
v_gene: TRBV2
abundance: many
len: 14
j_gene: TRBJ2-2
d_gene: TRBD1

CDR3nt: TGCAGTGCTAGAGATAGGGGCGGTGGGGGAAACACCATATATTTT
CDR3aa: CSARDRGGGGNTIYF
v_gene: TRBV20-1
abundance: few
len: 15
j_gene: TRBJ1-3
d_gene: .

CDR3nt: TGTGCCAGCAGTCGCGCAGGGTTTCAAGGGTCACCCCTCCACTTT
CDR3aa: CASSRAGFQGSPLHF
v_gene: TRBV5-4
abundance: many
len: 15
j_gene: TRBJ1-6
d_gene: .

CDR3nt: TGTGCCAGCAGCTCAGAGCTGAACACTGAAGCTTTCTTT
CDR3aa: CASSSELNTEAFF
v_gene: TRBV11-1
abundance: many
len: 13
j_gene: TRBJ1-1
d_gene: .

CDR3nt: TGTGCCAGCAGCTTAGCGGTGTCAGCCACTAATGAAAAACTGTTTTTT
CDR3aa: CASSLAVSATNEKLFF
v_gene: TRBV7-2
abundance: many
len: 16
j_gene: TRBJ1-4
d_gene: .

CDR3nt: TGTGCCAGCAGTTACCGCATTGGTAGCAATCAGCCCCAGCATTTT
CDR3aa: CASSYRIGSNQPQHF
v_gene: TRBV6-2/TRBV6-3
abundance: .
len: 15
j_gene: TRBJ1-5
d_gene: .

CDR3nt: TGTGCCAGCAGCTTGGCGACGGGGTGGACTGAAGCTTTCTTT
CDR3aa: CASSLATGWTEAFF
v_gene: TRBV5-4
abundance: many
len: 14
j_gene: TRBJ1-1
d_gene: .